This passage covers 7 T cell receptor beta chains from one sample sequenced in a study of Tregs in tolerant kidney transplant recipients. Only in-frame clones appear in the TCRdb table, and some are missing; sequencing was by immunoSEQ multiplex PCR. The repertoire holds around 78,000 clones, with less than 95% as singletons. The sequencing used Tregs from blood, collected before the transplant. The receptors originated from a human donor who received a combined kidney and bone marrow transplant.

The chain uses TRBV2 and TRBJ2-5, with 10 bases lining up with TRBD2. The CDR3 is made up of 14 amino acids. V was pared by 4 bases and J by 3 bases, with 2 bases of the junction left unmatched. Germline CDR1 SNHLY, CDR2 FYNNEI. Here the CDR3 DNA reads TGTGCCAGCAGTGGAGGACTAGCGGAAGAGACCCAGTACTTC. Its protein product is CASSGGLAEETQYF.

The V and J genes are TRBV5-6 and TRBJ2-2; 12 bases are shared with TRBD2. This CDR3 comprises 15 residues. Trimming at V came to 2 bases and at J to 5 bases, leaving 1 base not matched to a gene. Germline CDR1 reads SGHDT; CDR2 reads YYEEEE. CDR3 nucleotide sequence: TGTGCCAGCAGCTTTGGGACTAGCGGGACCGGGGAGCTGTTTTTT. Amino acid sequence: CASSFGTSGTGELFF. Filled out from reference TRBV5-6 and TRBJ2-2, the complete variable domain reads DAGVTQSPTHLIKTRGQQVTLRCSPKSGHDTVSWYQQALGQGPQFIFQYYEEEERQRGNFPDRFSGHQFPNYSSELNVNALLLGDSALYLCASSFGTSGTGELFFGEGSRLTVL.

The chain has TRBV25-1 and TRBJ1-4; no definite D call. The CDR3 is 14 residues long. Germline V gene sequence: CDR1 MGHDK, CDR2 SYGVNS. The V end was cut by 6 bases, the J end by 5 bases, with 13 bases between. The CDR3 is CASSITGLNEKLFF. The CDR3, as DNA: TGTGCCAGCAGCATCACGGGCCTGAATGAAAAACTGTTTTTT.

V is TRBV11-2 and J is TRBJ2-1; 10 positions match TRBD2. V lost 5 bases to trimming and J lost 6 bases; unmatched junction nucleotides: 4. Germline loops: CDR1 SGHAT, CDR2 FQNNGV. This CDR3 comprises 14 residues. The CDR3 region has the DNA TGTGCCAGCAGCACCCGGACTAGCGGCAATGAGCAGTTCTTC. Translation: CASSTRTSGNEQFF.

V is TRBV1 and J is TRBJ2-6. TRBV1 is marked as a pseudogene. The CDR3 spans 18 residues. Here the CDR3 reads CTSRVCRLCQSRANVLTF. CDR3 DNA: TGCACCAGCAGGGTGTGCCGTTTGTGCCAAAGTCGGGCCAACGTCCTGACTTTC.

The CDR3 reads CASSPPGAGGGADTQYF. The CDR3 DNA reads TGCGCCAGCAGCCCTCCGGGAGCGGGAGGTGGTGCAGATACGCAGTATTTT. The chain is built from TRBV5-1 and TRBJ2-3; 9 bases agree with TRBD2. Germline assignment: CDR1 SGHRS and CDR2 YFSETQ. Trimming cost V 4 bases and J 4 bases; bases outside gene matches: 13. There are 17 residues in the CDR3. Based on the CDR3 plus reference TRBV5-1 and TRBJ2-3, the full variable domain is KAGVTQTPRYLIKTRGQQVTLSCSPISGHRSVSWYQQTPGQGLQFLFEYFSETQRNKGNFPGRFSGRQFSNSRSEMNVSTLELGDSALYLCASSPPGAGGGADTQYFGPGTRLTVL.

CDR3 nucleotides: TGTGCCAGTAGTATACGGATGGGCCAGCCCCAGCATTTT. Translation: CASSIRMGQPQHF. The V and J genes are TRBV19 and TRBJ1-5; D not resolved. CDR1 is LNHDA, CDR2 SQIVND, per germline (reference sequence). V lost 2 bases and J lost 7, with 9 bases in between. This CDR3 has 13 residues.